The 8 T cell receptor beta chains given below trace back to one sample, sequenced in a study of T cell responses to AZD1222 COVID-19 vaccine. Sequencing was performed with immunoSEQ multiplex PCR; in TCRdb, only in-frame clones are kept and a portion is missing. The sample yields 89,000 or so clones, over 80% seen once. The material was peripheral blood, obtained 28 days after the second AZD1222 dose. These receptors were collected from an adult who received the AZD1222 COVID-19 vaccine.

J is TRBJ1-3 and V is TRBV10-3; 9 bases agree with TRBD1. J gave up 4 bases and V 6 bases, and 16 bases lay outside the gene matches. The germline CDR1 and CDR2 sequences are ENHRY and SYGVKD. The CDR3 has 18 residues. The DNA for the CDR3 is TGTGCCATCAGCGATCAGGGGGGACAGGGAAGGATGGGAAACACCATATATTTT. Residues: CAISDQGGQGRMGNTIYF.

This chain connects TRBV2 to TRBJ2-2, with 11 bases that match TRBD2. The CDR3 has 16 amino acids. Germline V gene data show CDR1 as SNHLY and CDR2 as FYNNEI. J was trimmed by 4 bases and V by 2 bases; bases with no gene match: 3. The DNA for the CDR3 is TGTGCCAGCAGTGAAACTAGCGGGAGTGGCACCGGGGAGCTGTTTTTT. Its protein product is CASSETSGSGTGELFF. Together with reference TRBV2 and TRBJ2-2, the CDR3 gives the full variable domain: EPEVTQTPSHQVTQMGQEVILRCVPISNHLYFYWYRQILGQKVEFLVSFYNNEISEKSEIFDDQFSVERPDGSNFTLKIRSTKLEDSAMYFCASSETSGSGTGELFFGEGSRLTVL.

This clone occurred once. This chain connects TRBV6-6 to TRBJ1-3; D is undetermined. The germline V gene encodes CDR1 MNHNY and CDR2 SVGAGI (reference sequence). The CDR3 contains 16 residues. Trimming shortened V by 4 bases and J by 0 bases, and 13 bases separated the two germline ends. This CDR3 is CASSFPGLSSGNTIYF. The CDR3 DNA reads TGTGCCAGCAGTTTTCCGGGCCTAAGCTCTGGAAACACCATATATTTT.

This rearrangement joins TRBV18 to TRBJ2-2; no clear D gene. This CDR3 has 14 residues. Trimming cost V 3 bases and J 6 bases, with 11 bases left between them. CDR1 and CDR2 from the germline V gene are KGHSH and LQKENI. In DNA form, the CDR3 reads TGTGCCAGCTCACCTCCCGTGGATTCCGGGGAGCTGTTTTTT. Its protein product is CASSPPVDSGELFF. The full variable domain, its missing parts supplied by reference TRBV18 and TRBJ2-2, is NAGVMQNPRHLVRRRGQEARLRCSPMKGHSHVYWYRQLPEEGLKFMVYLQKENIIDESGMPKERFSAEFPKEGPSILRIQQVVRGDSAAYFCASSPPVDSGELFFGEGSRLTVL.

CDR3 DNA: TGCAGCATGTTCAGGTCTGTTATGAACACTGAAGCTTTCTTT. Protein: CSMFRSVMNTEAFF. The chain combines TRBV29-1 with TRBJ1-1; D gene uncertain. With 8 bases removed from V and 0 bases from J, the gap between germline ends came to 16 bases. CDR1 and CDR2 from the germline V gene are SQVTM and ANQGSEA. The CDR3 sequence is 14 residues long.

This rearrangement joins TRBV21-1 to TRBJ2-4; the D call in the table, TRBD2, was not verified against the DNA. TRBV21-1 is a listed pseudogene. The CDR3 has 16 residues. The CDR3 DNA follows: TGTGCCAGCGGGTCGACTAGCGGGAGGAACAAAAACATTCAGTACTTC. Translating gives CASGSTSGRNKNIQYF.

This clone was observed a single time. J is TRBJ1-2 and V is TRBV5-1; D might be TRBD1 (5 bases). Trimming left V 4 bases short and J 7 bases short, with 14 bases between. The CDR3 totals 13 residues. Germline values: CDR1 SGHRS, CDR2 YFSETQ. CDR3 in amino acids: CASSLQELAGYTF. The DNA for the CDR3 is TGCGCCAGCAGCCTACAGGAGCTGGCTGGCTACACCTTC.

V is TRBV6-5 and J is TRBJ1-6; D may be TRBD1 (5 bases). Per germline, CDR1 MNHEY and CDR2 SVGAGI. The CDR3 has 13 amino acids. The V gene lost 7 bases and the J gene lost 6 bases, with 10 bases spanning the gap. In nucleotides, the CDR3 is TGTGCCAGCATAGCGGGGCTTAATTCACCCCTCCACTTT. It translates to CASIAGLNSPLHF.